The TCR beta chain described here comes from a study of T cells after yellow fever vaccination. Study-level background: Low-cell-number fractions underwent preparation using SMART-Seq v4 Ultra Low Input.

For TCR, cDNA came from 5'RACE template switching, which added a universal primer site and UMIs. Each CDR3 protein gets one entry after TCRdb re-called the 5' RACE reads with MiXCR. The data contain some 400,000 distinct CDR3 sequences, 6.2% of them singletons. Trimming stripped 0 bases from V and 4 bases from J, with 9 bases between. The CDR3 contains 14 residues. Germline CDR1 is LGHDT and CDR2 is YNNKEL (reference sequence). The sequence was collected from a young man who received the YFV17D yellow fever vaccine. The specimen comprised PBMCs, sampled 5 days after the yellow fever booster vaccination. The chain couples TRBV3-1 to TRBJ1-1, with a weak D call TRBD1 (5 bases). CDR3 coding DNA: TGTGCCAGCAGCCAAGATTGGAGGGGCACTGAAGCTTTCTTT. This codes for CASSQDWRGTEAFF.